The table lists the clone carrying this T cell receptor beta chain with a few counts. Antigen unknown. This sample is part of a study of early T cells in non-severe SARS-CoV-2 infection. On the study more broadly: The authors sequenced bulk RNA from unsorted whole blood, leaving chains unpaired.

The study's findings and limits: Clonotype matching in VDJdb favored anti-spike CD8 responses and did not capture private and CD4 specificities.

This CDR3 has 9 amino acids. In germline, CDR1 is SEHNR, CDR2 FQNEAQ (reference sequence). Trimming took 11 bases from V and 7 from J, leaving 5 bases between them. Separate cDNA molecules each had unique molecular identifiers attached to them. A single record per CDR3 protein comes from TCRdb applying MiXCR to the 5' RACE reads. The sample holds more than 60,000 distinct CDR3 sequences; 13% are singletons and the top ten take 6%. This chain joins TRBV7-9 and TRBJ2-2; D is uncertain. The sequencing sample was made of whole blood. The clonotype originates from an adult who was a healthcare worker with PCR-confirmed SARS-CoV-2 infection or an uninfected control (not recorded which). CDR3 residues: CALGGELFF. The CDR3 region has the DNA TGTGCCCTGGGCGGGGAGCTGTTTTTT.